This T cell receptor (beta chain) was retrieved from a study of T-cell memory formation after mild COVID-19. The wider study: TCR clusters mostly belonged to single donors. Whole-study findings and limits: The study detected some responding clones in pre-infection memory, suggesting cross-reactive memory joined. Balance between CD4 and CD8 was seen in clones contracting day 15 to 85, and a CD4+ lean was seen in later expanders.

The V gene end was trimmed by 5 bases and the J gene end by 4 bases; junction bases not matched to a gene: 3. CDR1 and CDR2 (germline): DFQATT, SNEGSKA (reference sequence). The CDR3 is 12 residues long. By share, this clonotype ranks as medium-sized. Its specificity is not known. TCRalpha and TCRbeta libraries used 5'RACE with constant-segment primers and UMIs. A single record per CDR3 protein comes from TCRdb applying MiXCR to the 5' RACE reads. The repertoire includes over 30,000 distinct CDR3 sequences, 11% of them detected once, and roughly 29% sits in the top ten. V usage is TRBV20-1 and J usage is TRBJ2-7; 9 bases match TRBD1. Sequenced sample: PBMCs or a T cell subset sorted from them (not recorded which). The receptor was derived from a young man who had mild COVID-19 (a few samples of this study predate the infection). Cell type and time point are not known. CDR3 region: CSARDREYEQYF. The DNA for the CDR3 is TGCAGTGCTCGGGACAGGGAGTACGAGCAGTACTTC.